The source of this T cell receptor beta chain is a study of T cells in narcolepsy. Notes on the study in general: Same-patient CSF and blood CD4+ T cell clonotypes included HCRT-specific and TRIB2-specific autoreactive ones. Reportedly, autoreactive clonotypes were serially detected in patients' blood but not controls'. No autoreactive T cell clone sequences appeared in some memory CD4+ repertoires.

Remarks on this clone: Its target is unknown.

CDR3 length: 14 residues. Germline CDR1 is MDHEN and CDR2 is SYDVKM. The V end was cut by 6 bases, the J end by 1 base, with 11 bases between. The data were produced by immunoSEQ multiplex PCR, yet TCRdb's version contains in-frame clones alone and is incomplete. The table has tens of thousands of clones, roughly 85% seen once; the top ten hold 9.5% to 13%. The genes are TRBV28 and TRBJ2-3; tentative D call: TRBD2 (6 bases). Sequencing was performed on memory (CD45RA-) CD4+ T cells from blood. The receptor was isolated from a human donor in good health. Here the CDR3 DNA reads TGTGCCAGCAGGTCCTGGGGGGGCACAGATACGCAGTATTTT. Protein product: CASRSWGGTDTQYF.